This T cell receptor beta chain is drawn from a study of immune characterization of retroperitoneal liposarcoma. This clonotype is deemed medium-sized. The CDR3 runs 14 residues. Germline V lookup: CDR1 MNHNS, CDR2 SASEGT. Germline trimming cut 5 bases from V and 11 bases from J; bases unmatched to any gene: 9. From the PCR reads, TCRdb called clonotypes with MiXCR, one entry per CDR3 protein. The repertoire holds about 7,600 distinct CDR3 sequences, with around 42% as singletons. This receptor was identified in a male donor with retroperitoneal liposarcoma. The chain uses TRBV6-1 and TRBJ2-1; 10 bases agree with TRBD2. Specimen: tumor tissue. This CDR3 reads CASSRTSGAIKQFF. CDR3 DNA: TGTGCCAGCAGTAGAACTAGCGGGGCTATTAAGCAGTTCTTC.